A single sample is the source of the 20 T cell receptor beta chains below, sequenced in a study of graft-versus-host responses after intestinal transplantation. The antigens for these receptors are not known. Assay used: immunoSEQ multiplex PCR; TCRdb lists only in-frame clones, some missing. This table has roughly 90,000 clones, 90% to 95% appearing once. The specimen comprised unstimulated CD8+ T cells sorted from spleen or lymph node cells, sampled before intestinal transplant. All receptors derive from a human donor who received an intestinal transplant.

The chain employs TRBV7-6 and TRBJ1-4; D unclear. Germline CDR1 and CDR2: SGHVS and FNYEAQ. The CDR3 consists of 15 residues. Trimming removed 2 bases from V and 7 bases from J, with 14 bases in between. The CDR3 DNA follows: TGTGCCAGCAGCTTACGGTTGCGGGAGGGTGAAAAACTGTTTTTT. As protein: CASSLRLREGEKLFF.

V is TRBV9 and J is TRBJ2-7; D may be TRBD1 or TRBD2 (6 bases each). The ends were cut back, 0 bases at V and 3 bases at J, with 13 bases in the middle. This CDR3 spans 15 amino acids. The germline V gene has CDR1 SGDLS and CDR2 YYNGEE. Here the CDR3 reads CASSVGGDTDYEQYF. Written as DNA, the CDR3 is TGTGCCAGCAGCGTAGGGGGGGACACAGACTACGAGCAGTACTTC.

The chain combines TRBV19 with TRBJ2-1; 9 bases match TRBD2. Trimming cost V 2 bases and J 4 bases; bases outside gene matches: 6. This CDR3 contains 16 residues. CDR1 and CDR2 from the germline V gene are LNHDA and SQIVND (reference sequence). CDR3 region: CASSINPLAGYNEQFF. In DNA form, the CDR3 reads TGTGCCAGTAGTATAAATCCGCTAGCGGGGTACAATGAGCAGTTCTTC.

The chain uses TRBV5-1 and TRBJ2-3; perhaps D is TRBD1 or TRBD2 (5 bases each). CDR1 is SGHRS and CDR2 is YFSETQ in the germline V gene. There are 16 residues in the CDR3. The V end lost 0 bases, the J end lost 6 bases, and 17 bases lay between the germline ends. CDR3 nucleotide sequence: TGCGCCAGCAGCTTGGAAACTATCGTTGAGGGGGATACGCAGTATTTT. Its protein product is CASSLETIVEGDTQYF.

This clone was picked up one time. The V gene is TRBV6-1, the J gene TRBJ2-1, with D maybe TRBD2 (5 bases). Germline V CDR1 and CDR2: MNHNS, SASEGT. This CDR3 has 15 residues. V shed 7 bases and J shed 10 bases, with 23 bases lying between them. CDR3: CASITLVWAVGEQFF. In DNA, the CDR3 is TGTGCCAGCATTACACTAGTTTGGGCCGTCGGAGAGCAGTTCTTC.

V is TRBV6-5 and J is TRBJ2-2; D gene uncertain. CDR3 length equals 15 residues. The germline gives CDR1 MNHEY, CDR2 SVGAGI. The V end was cut by 0 bases, the J end by 7 bases, with 12 bases between. The CDR3 sequence is CASSYSTHMVGELFF. The DNA for the CDR3 is TGTGCCAGCAGTTACTCGACGCATATGGTCGGGGAGCTGTTTTTT.

For this clone: The sample carries other DNA sequences with the same CDR3. This chain uses TRBV7-7 with TRBJ2-3; D is tentatively TRBD1 or TRBD2 (5 bases each). V dropped 0 bases and J dropped 1 base, with 5 bases sitting between them. Germline V gives CDR1 SSHAT, CDR2 FNYEAQ (reference sequence). This CDR3 contains 14 residues. Here the CDR3 DNA reads TGTGCCAGCAGCTTAGCGGGGGGCACAGATACGCAGTATTTT. Translated, it gives CASSLAGGTDTQYF.

The chain combines TRBV5-4 with TRBJ1-1, with 8 bases identical to TRBD1. The CDR3 is made up of 14 amino acids. Trimming took 0 bases from V and 2 from J; bases not matched to a gene: 0. Germline assignment: CDR1 SGHNT and CDR2 YYREEE (reference sequence). The chain's CDR3 is CASSLAGGNTEAFF. The DNA for the CDR3 is TGTGCCAGCAGCTTGGCAGGGGGCAACACTGAAGCTTTCTTT.

The CDR3 DNA reads TGTGCCAGCAGTGACCGACAGGTCTATAATTCACCCCTCCACTTT. Its translation is CASSDRQVYNSPLHF. The J gene is TRBJ1-6, the V gene TRBV27; tentatively, D is TRBD1 (6 bases). The V gene lost 5 bases and the J gene lost 3 bases, with 11 bases spanning the gap. This CDR3 is 15 amino acids long. Looked up from germline, CDR1 is MNHEY and CDR2 is SMNVEV (reference sequence).

V gene TRBV6-5 combines with J gene TRBJ1-2, with 7 bases that match TRBD1. The CDR3 spans 13 residues. Germline loops: CDR1 MNHEY, CDR2 SVGAGI. Trimming cost V 2 bases and J 3 bases; bases outside gene matches: 0. The CDR3 nucleotides are TGTGCCAGCAGTTACGGGACAGACTATGGCTACACCTTC. This encodes CASSYGTDYGYTF.

With respect to this clone: Other DNA variants within this sample encode the same CDR3. V usage is TRBV29-1 and J usage is TRBJ1-4; TRBD1 might be the D (6 bases). Per the germline V gene, CDR1 is SQVTM and CDR2 is ANQGSEA. The CDR3 contains 11 residues. V was pared by 7 bases and J by 6 bases, with 9 bases between. The CDR3 region is CSAGVDEKLFF. The CDR3, as DNA: TGCAGCGCAGGGGTGGATGAAAAACTGTTTTTT. Together with reference TRBV29-1 and TRBJ1-4, the CDR3 gives the full variable domain: SAVISQKPSRDICQRGTSLTIQCQVDSQVTMMFWYRQQPGQSLTLIATANQGSEATYESGFVIDKFPISRPNLTFSTLTVSNMSPEDSSIYLCSAGVDEKLFFGSGTQLSVL.

The chain recombines TRBV7-9 with TRBJ2-7, with 9 bases fitting TRBD1. This CDR3 spans 15 amino acids. Germline CDR1 reads SEHNR; CDR2 reads FQNEAQ (reference sequence). J was trimmed by 1 base and V by 5 bases; bases with no gene match: 6. The CDR3 here is CASSGGDRVSYEQYF. DNA of the CDR3: TGTGCCAGCAGCGGTGGGGACAGGGTTTCCTACGAGCAGTACTTC.

This clone has only one observation. CDR3 bases: TGTGCCAGCACCTTCCCTCCAGGAAGGAACACTGAAGCTTTCTTT. This encodes CASTFPPGRNTEAFF. The chain is built from TRBV7-9 and TRBJ1-1; the D is unclear. Trimming removed 7 bases from V and 1 base from J, with 16 bases in between. The CDR3 has 15 residues. The germline V gene has CDR1 SEHNR and CDR2 FQNEAQ (reference sequence).

The V gene is TRBV9, the J gene TRBJ1-1; TRBD1 matches 8 bases. The V gene's germline CDR1 is SGDLS and CDR2 YYNGEE. This CDR3 region has 15 residues. J gave up 4 bases and V 3 bases, and 8 bases lay outside the gene matches. The CDR3 bases are TGTGCCAGCAGCGCGACCGGACAGGGCGGCACTGAAGCTTTCTTT. Residues: CASSATGQGGTEAFF.

This clone appeared a single time. The V gene is TRBV7-9, the J gene TRBJ2-1; D possibly matches TRBD1 or TRBD2 (5 bases each). V lost 2 bases and J 4 bases, leaving 12 bases between the germline ends. This CDR3 is 15 amino acids long. Germline V gene lookup returns CDR1 SEHNR and CDR2 FQNEAQ (reference sequence). CDR3 bases: TGTGCCAGCAGCTTATTAACGGGACCTTACAATGAGCAGTTCTTC. Protein product: CASSLLTGPYNEQFF.

J is TRBJ2-2 and V is TRBV27; D unresolved. This CDR3 spans 13 amino acids. Germline V gives CDR1 MNHEY, CDR2 SMNVEV (reference sequence). Trimming left V 2 bases short and J 7 bases short, with 8 bases between. CDR3 DNA sequence: TGTGCCAGCAGTTTAGGAATGATCGGGGAGCTGTTTTTT. This gives the protein CASSLGMIGELFF.

This sequence joins TRBV19 and TRBJ2-7, with D perhaps matching TRBD2 (6 bases). The CDR3 spans 14 residues. V was clipped by 2 bases and J by 3 bases, with 11 bases between them. Germline V gene sequence: CDR1 LNHDA, CDR2 SQIVND (reference sequence). The CDR3 reads CASSIRSGDYEQYF. DNA of the CDR3: TGTGCCAGTAGTATACGATCGGGAGACTACGAGCAGTACTTC.

The chain combines TRBV5-6 with TRBJ2-6; D is undetermined. The CDR3 consists of 15 residues. The V gene lost 0 bases and the J gene lost 4 bases, with 8 bases spanning the gap. CDR1 SGHDT and CDR2 YYEEEE come from the germline V gene. CDR3 DNA sequence: TGTGCCAGCAGCTTGGAGGATCTGGGGGCCAACGTCCTGACTTTC. The encoded protein is CASSLEDLGANVLTF.

This chain uses TRBV5-1 with TRBJ2-7; 8 bases fit TRBD2. Germline assignment: CDR1 SGHRS and CDR2 YFSETQ. The trim removed 4 bases at V and 0 bases at J, leaving 6 bases unmatched. The CDR3 totals 15 residues. The CDR3 here is CASSRQTSVSYEQYF. The CDR3, as DNA: TGCGCCAGCAGCAGGCAGACTAGCGTCTCCTACGAGCAGTACTTC.

This clone turned up a few times. Other DNA sequences in this sample translate to the same CDR3. V usage is TRBV6-5 and J usage is TRBJ2-1; either TRBD1 or TRBD2 may supply D (7 bases each). With 0 bases removed from V and 6 bases from J, the gap between germline ends came to 9 bases. The CDR3 totals 14 residues. Germline lookup yields CDR1 MNHEY and CDR2 SVGAGI. The CDR3 here is CASSYSRGGNEQFF. The CDR3 DNA reads TGTGCCAGCAGTTACTCCAGGGGGGGCAATGAGCAGTTCTTC.